The 18 T cell receptor beta chains below all came from one sample that was sequenced in a study of CD8+CD57+ T cells in acquired aplastic anemia. TCR beta VDJ and CDR3 profiling used genomic DNA as template. One entry per CDR3 protein results from TCRdb running MiXCR on the reads. The table lists approximately 200,000 distinct CDR3 sequences, about half of them singletons, with about 17% in the top ten. Sequenced input: sorted CD4+, CD8+, or CD8+CD57+ T cells (not recorded which) from PBMCs. The receptors stem from a human donor in good health, serving as a control.

The chain combines TRBV25-1 with TRBJ2-3, with 7 bases fitting TRBD2. V lost 6 bases, J lost 0 bases, and 6 bases stayed unmatched. The CDR3 sequence is 15 residues long. CDR1 MGHDK and CDR2 SYGVNS come from the germline V gene. CDR3 loop: CASSFPGGSTDTQYF. CDR3 in DNA: TGTGCCAGCAGCTTTCCCGGGGGGAGCACAGATACGCAGTATTTT.

For the CDR3, the DNA is TGCGCCAGCAGTGAGTCAACCAGGGGTCGGAACTCCTACAATGAGCAGTTCTTC. Its protein product is CASSESTRGRNSYNEQFF. The chain employs TRBV10-2 and TRBJ2-1; a weak D match, TRBD1 (6 bases). The V gene lost 0 bases and the J gene lost 0 bases, with 15 bases spanning the gap. The CDR3 extends over 18 amino acids. CDR1 WSHSY and CDR2 SAAADI come from the germline V gene.

V gene TRBV7-9 combines with J gene TRBJ1-5; 11 nucleotides line up with TRBD1. CDR3 length: 16 residues. V dropped 2 bases and J dropped 5; count of bases not matched to a gene: 5. From germline, CDR1 is SEHNR and CDR2 FQNEAQ (reference sequence). This CDR3 reads CASSLWGTGGYQPQHF. In DNA form, the CDR3 reads TGTGCCAGCAGCTTATGGGGGACAGGGGGTTATCAGCCCCAGCATTTT. Full variable domain (missing parts from reference TRBV7-9 and TRBJ1-5): DTGVSQNPRHKITKRGQNVTFRCDPISEHNRLYWYRQTLGQGPEFLTYFQNEAQLEKSRLLSDRFSAERPKGSFSTLEIQRTEQGDSAMYLCASSLWGTGGYQPQHFGDGTRLSIL.

CDR3 amino acids: CAWSVGSYEQYF. Written as DNA, the CDR3 is TGTGCCTGGAGTGTGGGATCCTACGAGCAGTACTTC. The rearrangement joins TRBV19 to TRBJ2-7; D gene ambiguous. Germline lookup yields CDR1 LNHDA and CDR2 SQIVND (reference sequence). The CDR3 totals 12 residues. V lost 11 bases and J lost 1, with 12 bases in between.

The chain couples TRBV7-2 to TRBJ1-3; D remains unclear. V dropped 1 base and J dropped 0 bases, with 10 bases sitting between them. Germline V gives CDR1 SGHTA, CDR2 FQGNSA. The CDR3 totals 16 residues. The CDR3 here is CASSLVQITSGNTIYF. The CDR3 bases are TGTGCCAGCAGCTTAGTACAGATCACCTCTGGAAACACCATATATTTT.

The CDR3 nucleotides are TGTGCCTGGAGTAAGGGGGGAAACGGCGAGCAGTACTTC. It is translated as CAWSKGGNGEQYF. This sequence joins TRBV30 and TRBJ2-7, with D perhaps being TRBD1 or TRBD2 (6 bases each). V lost 2 bases and J 6 bases, leaving 14 bases between the germline ends. Germline CDR1 and CDR2: GTSNPN and SVGIG (reference sequence). The CDR3 length is 13 residues.

The V gene is TRBV20-1, the J gene TRBJ1-5; no firm D call. With 0 bases removed from V and 13 bases from J, the gap between germline ends came to 7 bases. The CDR3 has 10 amino acids. Germline CDR1 is DFQATT and CDR2 is SNEGSKA (reference sequence). This chain's CDR3 is CSARDMTQHF. In nucleotides, the CDR3 is TGCAGTGCTAGAGATATGACACAGCATTTT.

As regards this clonotype: A single base separates this from a much larger clone, so it may be a read error. J is TRBJ1-5 and V is TRBV28; TRBD1 matches at 8 bases. The CDR3 is made up of 15 amino acids. Germline V gene lookup returns CDR1 MDHEN and CDR2 SYDVKM. The CDR3 DNA is TGTGCCGGCAGTGGAACCGCGACAGGGGAACAGCCCCAGCATTTT. It yields the protein CAGSGTATGEQPQHF.

This clonotype showed up many times. This chain connects TRBV14 to TRBJ2-2; D tentatively fits TRBD1 or TRBD2 (5 bases each). The CDR3 spans 16 residues. V lost 1 base and J 2 bases, leaving 11 bases between the germline ends. CDR1 and CDR2 (germline): SGHDN, FVKESK. CDR3 nucleotides: TGTGCCAGCAGCCAAGGTGGGACCAGTAACACCGGGGAGCTGTTTTTT. Translated: CASSQGGTSNTGELFF.

At least ten counts were recorded for this clonotype. The chain has TRBV6-1 and TRBJ2-3, with TRBD1 as a possible D gene (6 bases). Trimming stripped 4 bases from V and 5 bases from J, with 16 bases between. This CDR3 region has 15 residues. The V gene's germline CDR1 is MNHNS and CDR2 SASEGT. The CDR3 nucleotides read TGTGCCAGCAGTGCGGGCCAGGGGAGTGGAGATACGCAGTATTTT. Translation: CASSAGQGSGDTQYF.

At least ten counts were recorded for this clonotype. The J gene is TRBJ1-2, the V gene TRBV5-1, with D unresolved. Germline CDR1 is SGHRS and CDR2 is YFSETQ. This CDR3 has 14 amino acids. V dropped 0 bases and J dropped 0 bases, with 6 bases sitting between them. The CDR3 loop is CASSLERANYGYTF. CDR3 bases: TGCGCCAGCAGCTTGGAAAGAGCTAACTATGGCTACACCTTC.

The chain carries TRBV7-2 and TRBJ2-3; 9 bases fit TRBD2. Losses at the gene ends were 7 bases for V and 3 bases for J; bases not matched to a gene: 5. Germline loops: CDR1 SGHTA, CDR2 FQGNSA. The CDR3 contains 14 residues. The DNA of the CDR3 is TGTGCCAGCACCGCGACTAGCGGAACAGATACGCAGTATTTT. Translating it yields CASTATSGTDTQYF.

This clonotype came up many times. The chain links TRBV7-2 to TRBJ2-6; tentative D call: TRBD2 (7 bases). The CDR3 covers 18 residues. The V end was cut by 5 bases, the J end by 0 bases, with 17 bases between. The germline V gene has CDR1 SGHTA and CDR2 FQGNSA. The CDR3 nucleotides read TGTGCCAGCAGCGCCCCCGCGGGGGCCGGCTCTGGGGCCAACGTCCTGACTTTC. Protein sequence: CASSAPAGAGSGANVLTF. Full variable domain (remainder filled in from reference TRBV7-2 and TRBJ2-6): GAGVSQSPSNKVTEKGKDVELRCDPISGHTALYWYRQSLGQGLEFLIYFQGNSAPDKSGLPSDRFSAERTGGSVSTLTIQRTQQEDSAVYLCASSAPAGAGSGANVLTFGAGSRLTVL.

The gene calls are TRBV10-3 and TRBJ1-1; the D gene is possibly TRBD1 (6 bases). Germline lookup yields CDR1 ENHRY and CDR2 SYGVKD. The CDR3 runs to 16 residues. V lost 0 bases and J lost 1, with 12 bases in between. The CDR3 loop reads CAISESRGGTNTEAFF. Here the CDR3 DNA reads TGTGCCATCAGTGAGTCGAGGGGGGGTACGAACACTGAAGCTTTCTTT.

The gene calls are TRBV15 and TRBJ2-1; perhaps TRBD2 as D (5 bases). The V and J ends lost 0 bases and 9 bases respectively, with 15 bases between them. Germline assignment: CDR1 LNHNV and CDR2 YYDKDF (reference sequence). This CDR3 has 15 residues. CDR3 region: CATSRDGLESGEQFF. CDR3 sequence (DNA): TGTGCCACCAGCAGAGATGGACTGGAAAGCGGTGAGCAGTTCTTC.

This clonotype was picked up one time. J is TRBJ2-5 and V is TRBV10-3; no reliable D call. Germline values: CDR1 ENHRY, CDR2 SYGVKD. Between the trimmed V and J ends, which lost 6 bases and 5 bases, there was a span of 13 bases. The CDR3 totals 13 residues. CDR3 region: CAIRTNTGETQYF. CDR3 coding DNA: TGTGCCATCAGGACGAACACCGGGGAGACCCAGTACTTC.

This clonotype was seen more than once but under ten times. No conserved phenylalanine or tryptophan is present at the end of the CDR3, so a read error is the likely explanation. The DNA is omitted, as the CDR3 cannot be located on it reliably, and the CDR3 follows TCRdb's listing. The V gene is TRBV10-2, the J gene TRBJ2-2; the DNA was not compared with TRBD1, the D call given in the table. 11 amino acids form the CDR3, both terminal residues included. Germline-derived CDR1 and CDR2 are WSHSY and SAAADI. CDR3 sequence: CASSEGDRAHL.

The sample holds many counts of this clonotype. The chain couples TRBV20-1 to TRBJ1-2; possibly TRBD1 for D (5 bases). The CDR3 contains 15 residues. Trimming pared 1 base from V and 2 bases from J, leaving 14 bases between. Germline CDR1 and CDR2: DFQATT and SNEGSKA (reference sequence). Here the CDR3 reads CSARAPGSGNYGYTF. CDR3 nucleotides: TGCAGTGCTAGAGCCCCAGGGAGTGGAAACTATGGCTACACCTTC.